This entry features one TCR beta chain sequence. Its antigen is as yet unknown. Trimming left V 4 bases short and J 2 bases short, with 18 bases between. The CDR3 sequence is 17 residues long. Germline V gene sequence: CDR1 LNHDA, CDR2 SQIVND (reference sequence). Assay: immunoSEQ multiplex PCR; the TCRdb copy retains only in-frame clones and omits some. The table includes about 79,000 clones, 80% to 95% detected once. The sample is drawn from a study of cytomegalovirus exposure and HLA in healthy donors. Study details: In a later analysis, it was reported that the roughly 120 validation repertoires had been produced on the same platform as the 670 or so repertoires belonging to the first cohort. Study-wide results and caveats: High sensitivity and specificity were reportedly achieved when the classifier diagnosed cytomegalovirus status.

The specimen sequenced was PBMCs. This rearrangement joins TRBV19 to TRBJ1-5; D perhaps matches TRBD1 (5 bases). The source of this sequence is a woman aged 25 to 39 in good health and CMV-seronegative. CDR3 DNA: TGTGCCAGTAGTAGAGAAGGGCGCAGGGATGGCAATCAGCCCCAGCATTTT. Translating it yields CASSREGRRDGNQPQHF.